Presented here are 30 T cell receptor beta chains from one specimen sequenced in a study of type 1 regulatory T cells. Their cognate antigens are unknown. Via MiXCR, TCRdb re-called the reads, giving one row per CDR3 protein. The sample holds about 60,000 distinct CDR3 sequences; more than 45% are singletons and the top ten take approximately 2%. The material sequenced was cultured non-Tr1 T cells, either the whole culture or a sorted T cell fraction (not recorded which). These receptors were taken from a human donor in good health.

J is TRBJ2-5 and V is TRBV28; D is uncertain. V lost 8 bases and J lost 2, with 12 bases in between. The length of the CDR3 is 13 residues. The germline gives CDR1 MDHEN, CDR2 SYDVKM. For the CDR3, the DNA is TGTGCCAGCGGGCTGGGAAGGCAAGAGACCCAGTACTTC. Translated, it gives CASGLGRQETQYF.

The chain employs TRBV7-2 and TRBJ2-7; no definite D call. This CDR3 spans 13 amino acids. Between the trimmed V and J ends, which lost 3 bases and 6 bases, there was a span of 12 bases. CDR1 is SGHTA, CDR2 FQGNSA, per germline. The DNA for the CDR3 is TGTGCCAGCAGCTTTATGGGCCCGCGCGAGCAGTACTTC. Encoded protein: CASSFMGPREQYF.

By share, this clonotype ranks as medium-sized (0.01 to 0.1%). V and J are TRBV7-9 and TRBJ2-2; TRBD1 matches at 8 bases. Germline V CDR1 and CDR2: SEHNR, FQNEAQ (reference sequence). The V and J ends lost 3 bases and 4 bases, in that order; junction bases with no gene match: 1. This CDR3 spans 14 amino acids. CDR3 region: CASSFTGGTGELFF. CDR3 DNA sequence: TGTGCCAGCAGCTTCACAGGGGGCACCGGGGAGCTGTTTTTT.

Details on this clonotype: Mismatch with germline at one junction end may stem from a read error. The V gene is TRBV19, the J gene TRBJ2-5; 8 nucleotides agree with TRBD1. Germline V gene sequence: CDR1 LNHDA, CDR2 SQIVND (reference sequence). The CDR3 length is 14 residues. The CDR3 loop reads CASSNPGGGETQYF. For the CDR3, the DNA is TGTGCCAGTAGTAATCCAGGGGGCGGAGAGACCCAGTACTTT.

The chain links TRBV9 to TRBJ2-2; D may be TRBD1 or TRBD2 (5 bases each). Germline V gene lookup returns CDR1 SGDLS and CDR2 YYNGEE. CDR3 length equals 14 residues. V was clipped by 3 bases and J by 5 bases, with 11 bases between them. As DNA, the CDR3 is TGTGCCAGCAGCGGCCCGAGGGGTACCGGGGAGCTGTTTTTT. It specifies CASSGPRGTGELFF.

This clonotype was counted between two and nine times. The chain combines TRBV7-2 with TRBJ2-2, with unresolved D. This CDR3 comprises 15 residues. From germline, CDR1 is SGHTA and CDR2 FQGNSA. Deletions cut 5 bases from V and 3 bases from J, with 13 bases between. The CDR3 spells CASSARLGHTGELFF. CDR3 DNA: TGTGCCAGCAGCGCTCGACTTGGGCACACCGGGGAGCTGTTTTTT. Full variable domain (remainder filled in from reference TRBV7-2 and TRBJ2-2): GAGVSQSPSNKVTEKGKDVELRCDPISGHTALYWYRQSLGQGLEFLIYFQGNSAPDKSGLPSDRFSAERTGGSVSTLTIQRTQQEDSAVYLCASSARLGHTGELFFGEGSRLTVL.

This rearrangement joins TRBV19 to TRBJ2-6; D remains unclear. The V gene's germline CDR1 is LNHDA and CDR2 SQIVND (reference sequence). The V gene lost 5 bases and the J gene lost 0 bases, with 5 bases spanning the gap. The CDR3 sequence is 14 residues long. The CDR3 spells CASSPGSGANVLTF. CDR3 bases: TGTGCCAGTAGTCCCGGCTCTGGGGCCAACGTCCTGACTTTC.

Concerning this clonotype itself: A much larger clone lies a single base off, so this may be a read error. This chain uses TRBV20-1 with TRBJ2-2; maybe TRBD2 (5 bases). This CDR3 contains 15 residues. Germline lookup yields CDR1 DFQATT and CDR2 SNEGSKA (reference sequence). DNA of the CDR3: TGCAGTGTTTCACGGGGTCATCCACAAGTCGGGGAGCTGGTTTTT. Translation gives CSVSRGHPQVGELVF.

The rearrangement links TRBV11-3 to TRBJ2-1; D may be TRBD1 or TRBD2 (5 bases each). This CDR3 is built from 15 residues. Germline CDR1 reads SGHNT; CDR2 reads YENEEA. V lost 2 bases, J lost 9 bases, and 17 bases lay in between. CDR3 sequence reads: CASSLSGAKGSEQFF. The CDR3 DNA reads TGTGCCAGCAGCTTATCCGGGGCGAAGGGCAGTGAGCAGTTCTTC.

By share of the sample, this clonotype is medium-sized. The V gene is TRBV6-5, the J gene TRBJ2-3; D is perhaps TRBD1 or TRBD2 (5 bases each). The V end lost 5 bases, the J end lost 6 bases, and 15 bases lay between the germline ends. This CDR3 is 14 amino acids long. Germline lookup yields CDR1 MNHEY and CDR2 SVGAGI. In DNA form, the CDR3 reads TGTGCCAGCAGTGGGGGACCTGCCAGGGATACGCAGTATTTT. This codes for CASSGGPARDTQYF.

The chain combines TRBV7-9 with TRBJ1-1; D gene ambiguous. The CDR3 is 12 amino acids. V was clipped by 7 bases and J by 2 bases, with 8 bases between them. Germline values: CDR1 SEHNR, CDR2 FQNEAQ (reference sequence). In DNA, the CDR3 is TGTGCCAGCAACTCCCAAAACACTGAAGCTTTCTTT. This translates into CASNSQNTEAFF.

This chain uses TRBV5-1 with TRBJ1-4; D uncertain. Germline V gene data show CDR1 as SGHRS and CDR2 as YFSETQ. This CDR3 has 13 amino acids. V was shortened by 4 bases and J by 10 bases, with 14 bases between the two germline ends. This chain's CDR3 is CASSPDDNLKLFF. CDR3 DNA sequence: TGCGCCAGCAGCCCCGACGACAATCTAAAACTGTTTTTT.

This chain connects TRBV18 to TRBJ1-1; possible D gene TRBD1, 5 bases. This CDR3 comprises 16 residues. Trimming shortened V by 0 bases and J by 5 bases, and 16 bases separated the two germline ends. Germline V CDR1 and CDR2: KGHSH, LQKENI. Here the CDR3 DNA reads TGTGCCAGCTCACCACCGACAGCGACGGGAGGGACTGAAGCTTTCTTT. This translates into CASSPPTATGGTEAFF.

This chain joins TRBV6-1 and TRBJ1-2; no clear D gene. This CDR3 is built from 15 residues. CDR1 MNHNS and CDR2 SASEGT come from the germline V gene. The V end lost 0 bases, the J end lost 5 bases, and 13 bases lay between the germline ends. CDR3 sequence reads: CASSEAGSTFYGYTF. DNA of the CDR3: TGTGCCAGCAGTGAAGCTGGAAGCACATTTTATGGCTACACCTTC.

J is TRBJ1-1 and V is TRBV27; D uncertain. The V and J ends lost 5 bases and 6 bases respectively, with 16 bases between them. The CDR3 spans 14 residues. Germline V gene data show CDR1 as MNHEY and CDR2 as SMNVEV (reference sequence). DNA for the CDR3: TGTGCCAGCAGTCCCCAGGAGTTATCGGCTGAAGCTTTCTTT. This encodes CASSPQELSAEAFF.

This clonotype was counted between two and nine times. This sequence joins TRBV4-1 and TRBJ2-5; tentatively, D is TRBD2 (5 bases). CDR1 is MGHRA and CDR2 is YSYEKL in the germline V gene. This CDR3 region has 15 residues. The V end was cut by 0 bases, the J end by 2 bases, with 10 bases between. CDR3 sequence (DNA): TGCGCCAGCAGCCAAGATCCCCCGGGGCAAGAGACCCAGTACTTC. Protein product: CASSQDPPGQETQYF.

The chain combines TRBV20-1 with TRBJ2-7, with D possibly TRBD2 on 6 matching bases. The CDR3 sequence is 11 residues long. Germline V lookup: CDR1 DFQATT, CDR2 SNEGSKA (reference sequence). Trimming stripped 3 bases from V and 7 bases from J, with 10 bases between. The CDR3 DNA reads TGCAGTGCTAGCGGGGGTGTTGAGCAGTACTTC. Protein: CSASGGVEQYF.

This chain links TRBV7-2 with TRBJ2-2; 8 bases map to TRBD2. Unmatched junction bases numbered 9, after V lost 2 bases and J lost 4 bases. Germline V gene sequence: CDR1 SGHTA, CDR2 FQGNSA. This CDR3 has 17 residues. In DNA, the CDR3 is TGTGCCAGCAGCTTACCGGGGCGGGGGGTTATCACCGGGGAGCTGTTTTTT. Translated, it gives CASSLPGRGVITGELFF.

The genes are TRBV29-1 and TRBJ1-2, with D possibly matching TRBD1 (5 bases). The CDR3 extends over 11 amino acids. V lost 0 bases and J lost 10, with 9 bases in between. Germline assignment: CDR1 SQVTM and CDR2 ANQGSEA. The CDR3 here is CSVEEARVYTF. The DNA for the CDR3 is TGCAGCGTTGAAGAGGCCAGGGTCTACACCTTC.

In regard to this clonotype: The germline gene is not matched at one end of the junction; a read error may be the cause. V and J are TRBV12-3 or TRBV12-4 and TRBJ1-1; D is uncertain. The CDR3 runs 14 residues. Here the CDR3 DNA reads TGTGCCAGCAGTTCATACAGTTTTTACACCGAAGCTTTCTTT. Amino acids: CASSSYSFYTEAFF.

Notes on this clonotype: Compared with germline, one end of the junction differs, possibly owing to a read error. The chain uses TRBV6-5 and TRBJ1-5; TRBD1 aligns across 7 bases. The CDR3 spans 14 residues. Looked up from germline, CDR1 is MNHEY and CDR2 is SVGAGI. In DNA, the CDR3 is TGTACCAGCAGTCTTCGACAGGGTGAAGGGCCCCAGCATTTT. Its protein is CTSSLRQGEGPQHF.

The chain carries TRBV7-2 and TRBJ1-6; D is perhaps TRBD1 (6 bases). Trimming removed 5 bases at V and 3 bases at J, with 8 bases between. The CDR3 runs 14 residues. Germline lookup yields CDR1 SGHTA and CDR2 FQGNSA. The CDR3 DNA reads TGTGCCAGCAGCCGACAGGACTATAATTCACCCCTCCACTTT. Translated: CASSRQDYNSPLHF. The complete variable domain, with remaining parts taken from reference TRBV7-2 and TRBJ1-6, reads GAGVSQSPSNKVTEKGKDVELRCDPISGHTALYWYRQSLGQGLEFLIYFQGNSAPDKSGLPSDRFSAERTGGSVSTLTIQRTQQEDSAVYLCASSRQDYNSPLHFGNGTRLTVT.

The chain uses TRBV28 and TRBJ1-4; D not resolved. Germline CDR1 is MDHEN and CDR2 is SYDVKM. CDR3 length equals 12 residues. V was cut by 5 bases and J by 3 bases, with 4 bases left in between. In DNA form, the CDR3 reads TGTGCCAGCAGTCCTTCTAATGAAAAACTGTTTTTT. Amino acid sequence: CASSPSNEKLFF.

The chain links TRBV6-1 to TRBJ1-2, with no clear D. Germline V lookup: CDR1 MNHNS, CDR2 SASEGT. Trimming took 1 base from V and 3 from J, leaving 21 bases between them. CDR3 length equals 18 residues. CDR3 coding DNA: TGTGCCAGCAGTGAAGGAGGTGGCCGGAGGGCGCGGGACTATGGCTACACCTTC. It encodes CASSEGGGRRARDYGYTF.

In its sample, this clonotype was seen a few times. V gene TRBV5-6 combines with J gene TRBJ1-5; TRBD1 is a possible D gene (5 bases). The V and J ends lost 1 base and 0 bases respectively, with 17 bases between them. Germline assignment: CDR1 SGHDT and CDR2 YYEEEE. This CDR3 comprises 18 residues. The CDR3 reads CASSLRGAGSNSNQPQHF. The CDR3 DNA follows: TGTGCCAGCAGCTTGAGGGGCGCCGGCAGCAATAGCAATCAGCCCCAGCATTTT.

The chain links TRBV15 to TRBJ2-3; 7 bases are shared with TRBD1. The junction had 8 bases not matched to a gene; V was cut back by 1 base and J by 4 bases. Germline CDR1 and CDR2: LNHNV and YYDKDF (reference sequence). The CDR3 length is 16 residues. CDR3 DNA: TGTGCCACCAGCAGAGGTGAGGGGGCGAGGGCAGATACGCAGTATTTT. Translated: CATSRGEGARADTQYF.

V usage is TRBV5-1 and J usage is TRBJ2-3; 7 positions match TRBD2. Germline loops: CDR1 SGHRS, CDR2 YFSETQ. Unmatched junction bases numbered 4, after V lost 0 bases and J lost 6 bases. This CDR3 region has 14 residues. Written as DNA, the CDR3 is TGCGCCAGCAGCTTGGGGCTAGCGGAGGATACGCAGTATTTT. Encoded protein: CASSLGLAEDTQYF.

This clonotype was observed a handful of times. The chain has TRBV7-2 and TRBJ2-5; D tentatively fits TRBD1 or TRBD2 (5 bases each). This CDR3 is built from 15 residues. Germline CDR1 and CDR2: SGHTA and FQGNSA. Trimming took off 5 bases at V and 5 bases at J, with 18 bases between the two ends. The CDR3 DNA reads TGTGCCAGCAGCGCGGCGGGTTGGGACGGGGAGACCCAGTACTTC. This codes for CASSAAGWDGETQYF. Together with reference TRBV7-2 and TRBJ2-5, the CDR3 gives the full variable domain: GAGVSQSPSNKVTEKGKDVELRCDPISGHTALYWYRQSLGQGLEFLIYFQGNSAPDKSGLPSDRFSAERTGGSVSTLTIQRTQQEDSAVYLCASSAAGWDGETQYFGPGTRLLVL.

For this clonotype: The junction differs from germline at one of its ends, possibly a read error. The chain couples TRBV4-1 to TRBJ2-2, with 14 bases matching TRBD2. The CDR3 covers 19 residues. Germline values: CDR1 MGHRA, CDR2 YSYEKL. CDR3 sequence: CTSSRTGLAGVSNTGELFF. The CDR3 nucleotides read TGCACCAGCAGTCGAACGGGACTAGCGGGGGTATCGAACACCGGGGAGCTGTTTTTT.

The V and J genes are TRBV11-2 and TRBJ2-3, with 11 bases lining up with TRBD2. Germline values: CDR1 SGHAT, CDR2 FQNNGV. The CDR3 is 16 amino acids. With V trimmed by 6 bases and J by 1 base, 6 bases remained unmatched. The chain's CDR3 is CASSHQLAGGTDTQYF. As DNA, the CDR3 is TGTGCCAGCAGTCATCAACTAGCGGGGGGCACAGATACGCAGTATTTT. Supplemented by reference TRBV11-2 and TRBJ2-3, the full variable domain reads EAGVAQSPRYKIIEKRQSVAFWCNPISGHATLYWYQQILGQGPKLLIQFQNNGVVDDSQLPKDRFSAERLKGVDSTLKIQPAKLEDSAVYLCASSHQLAGGTDTQYFGPGTRLTVL.